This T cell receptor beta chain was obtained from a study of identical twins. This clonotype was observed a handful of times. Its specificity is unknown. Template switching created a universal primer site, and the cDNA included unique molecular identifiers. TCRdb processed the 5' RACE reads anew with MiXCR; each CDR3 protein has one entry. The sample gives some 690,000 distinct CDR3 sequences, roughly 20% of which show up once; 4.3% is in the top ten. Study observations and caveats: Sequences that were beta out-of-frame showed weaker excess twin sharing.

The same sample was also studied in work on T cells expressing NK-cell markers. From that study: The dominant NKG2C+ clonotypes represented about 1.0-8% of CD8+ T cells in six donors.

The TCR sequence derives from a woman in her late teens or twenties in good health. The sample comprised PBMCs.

The CDR3: CSARRLGSGVTDTQYF. DNA for the CDR3: TGCAGTGCTAGGAGACTCGGTAGCGGGGTCACAGATACGCAGTATTTT. V and J are TRBV20-1 and TRBJ2-3, with 8 bases lining up with TRBD2. This CDR3 region has 16 residues. Trimming at V came to 3 bases and at J to 2 bases, leaving 10 bases not matched to a gene. Germline-derived CDR1 and CDR2 are DFQATT and SNEGSKA (reference sequence).